A single sample gave rise to the 9 T cell receptor beta chains below, sequenced in a study of spatial heterogeneity in lung cancer. TCRdb independently ran MiXCR on the 5' RACE reads; one entry per CDR3 protein. The sample consists of about 94,000 distinct CDR3 sequences, roughly a fifth of them appearing once. Time point noted: blood at routine non-recurrence follow-up after resection. Here the sequenced sample was PBMCs, taken at follow-up. These receptors all stem from a male donor with early-stage non-small cell lung cancer.

This clonotype occurred a few times. The chain employs TRBV5-1 and TRBJ2-3, with D unresolved. The germline V and J ends were trimmed by 2 bases and 4 bases, with 14 bases remaining between them. The CDR3 has 15 amino acids. Germline V gene sequence: CDR1 SGHRS, CDR2 YFSETQ. The CDR3 here is CASSLLIRQPDTQYF. In DNA, the CDR3 is TGCGCCAGCAGCTTACTTATTCGCCAGCCAGATACGCAGTATTTT.

Only a few counts were recorded for this clonotype. The chain carries TRBV15 and TRBJ2-1, with 9 bases that match TRBD1. V was pared by 2 bases and J by 6 bases, with 2 bases of the junction left unmatched. Germline V gene data show CDR1 as LNHNV and CDR2 as YYDKDF (reference sequence). The CDR3 sequence is 14 residues long. CDR3: CATSRRDRVNEQFF. CDR3 coding DNA: TGTGCCACCAGCAGACGGGACAGGGTCAATGAGCAGTTCTTC.

This clonotype was detected only a few times. The chain uses TRBV12-3 or TRBV12-4 and TRBJ1-5; 8 bases line up with TRBD1. The length of the CDR3 is 15 residues. Trimming took 5 bases from V and 2 from J; bases not matched to a gene: 5. The CDR3 loop reads CASSPQGAGNQPQHF. The CDR3 DNA reads TGTGCCAGCAGTCCCCAGGGGGCTGGCAATCAGCCCCAGCATTTT.

The V and J genes are TRBV5-1 and TRBJ1-2; D gene uncertain. Germline V gene sequence: CDR1 SGHRS, CDR2 YFSETQ. The CDR3 contains 13 residues. Trimming left V 0 bases short and J 7 bases short, with 10 bases between. CDR3 bases: TGCGCCAGCAGCTTGGACCAGGTCCTTGGCTACACCTTC. It codes for CASSLDQVLGYTF. Looking up the rest from reference TRBV5-1 and TRBJ1-2 gives the full variable domain: KAGVTQTPRYLIKTRGQQVTLSCSPISGHRSVSWYQQTPGQGLQFLFEYFSETQRNKGNFPGRFSGRQFSNSRSEMNVSTLELGDSALYLCASSLDQVLGYTFGSGTRLTVV.

V usage is TRBV30 and J usage is TRBJ2-7; 10 bases are shared with TRBD1. With 2 bases clipped from V and 3 bases from J, the junction kept 7 bases outside the gene matches. Germline loops: CDR1 GTSNPN, CDR2 SVGIG (reference sequence). CDR3 length: 15 residues. The CDR3 DNA reads TGTGCCTGGAGTAATCCCGGGACAGGGGTCTACGAGCAGTACTTC. Amino acid sequence: CAWSNPGTGVYEQYF.

This rearrangement joins TRBV7-8 to TRBJ1-1; 9 nucleotides match TRBD1. V lost 3 bases and J lost 5; bases outside the gene matches: 7. Germline CDR1 SGHVS, CDR2 FQNEAQ. This CDR3 is 15 amino acids long. The CDR3 sequence: CASSLADRGGTEAFF. In DNA form, the CDR3 reads TGTGCCAGCAGCTTGGCGGACAGGGGAGGGACTGAAGCTTTCTTT.

The rearrangement joins TRBV7-2 to TRBJ2-3, with TRBD2 identical over 9 bases. The CDR3 is 15 residues long. Per the germline V gene, CDR1 is SGHTA and CDR2 is FQGNSA. Losses at the gene ends were 3 bases for V and 4 bases for J; bases not matched to a gene: 5. The CDR3 region has the DNA TGTGCCAGCAGCTTTGCGGGGGGGCAGTCAGATACGCAGTATTTT. Translated, it gives CASSFAGGQSDTQYF.

CDR3 residues: CASSQAGVTEAFF. The CDR3 DNA sequence: TGTGCCAGCAGCCAGGCAGGGGTAACTGAAGCTTTCTTT. V gene TRBV4-2 combines with J gene TRBJ1-1; TRBD1 is a possible D gene (6 bases). Germline CDR1 LGHNA, CDR2 YNFKEQ. The length of the CDR3 is 13 residues. V lost 3 bases and J 5 bases, leaving 10 bases between the germline ends.

This clonotype was recorded a few times. The rearrangement links TRBV20-1 to TRBJ2-3; D might be TRBD1 or TRBD2, each matching 6 bases. The germline gives CDR1 DFQATT, CDR2 SNEGSKA (reference sequence). The CDR3 totals 15 residues. V was clipped by 3 bases and J by 2 bases, with 15 bases between them. In nucleotides, the CDR3 is TGCAGTGCTAGCCTCACGGGGGCCCTCACAGATACGCAGTATTTT. It yields the protein CSASLTGALTDTQYF.